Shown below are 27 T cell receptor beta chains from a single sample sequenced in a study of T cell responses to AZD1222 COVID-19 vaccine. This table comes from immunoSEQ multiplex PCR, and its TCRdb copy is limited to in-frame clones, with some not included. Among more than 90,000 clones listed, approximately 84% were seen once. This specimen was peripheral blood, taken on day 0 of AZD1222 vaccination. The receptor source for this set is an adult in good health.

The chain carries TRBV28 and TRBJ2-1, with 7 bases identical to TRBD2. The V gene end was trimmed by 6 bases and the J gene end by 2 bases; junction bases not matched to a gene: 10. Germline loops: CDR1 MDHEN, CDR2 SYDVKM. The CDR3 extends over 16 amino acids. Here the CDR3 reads CASSPGLGEAYNEQFF. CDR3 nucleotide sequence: TGTGCCAGCAGCCCCGGACTAGGAGAGGCCTACAATGAGCAGTTCTTC.

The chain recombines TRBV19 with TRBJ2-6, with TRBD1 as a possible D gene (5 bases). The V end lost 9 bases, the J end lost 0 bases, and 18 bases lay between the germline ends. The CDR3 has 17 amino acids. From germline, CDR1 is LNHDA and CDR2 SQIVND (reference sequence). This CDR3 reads CASTRSAGRSGANVLTF. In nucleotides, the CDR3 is TGTGCCAGCACTCGAAGTGCAGGGCGCTCTGGGGCCAACGTCCTGACTTTC.

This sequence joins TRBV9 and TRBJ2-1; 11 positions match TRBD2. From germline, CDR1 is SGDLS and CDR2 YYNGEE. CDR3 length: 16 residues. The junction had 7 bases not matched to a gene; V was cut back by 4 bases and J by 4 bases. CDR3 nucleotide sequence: TGTGCCAGCAGCACCCGACTAGCGGGAAGGTACAATGAGCAGTTCTTC. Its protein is CASSTRLAGRYNEQFF.

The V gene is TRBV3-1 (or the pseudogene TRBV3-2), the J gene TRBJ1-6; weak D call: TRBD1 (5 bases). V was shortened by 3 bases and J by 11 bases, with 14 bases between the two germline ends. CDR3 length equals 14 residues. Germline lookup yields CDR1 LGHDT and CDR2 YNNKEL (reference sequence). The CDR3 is CASSHWGGGPPLHF. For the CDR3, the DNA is TGTGCCAGCAGCCATTGGGGGGGTGGTCCACCCCTCCACTTT.

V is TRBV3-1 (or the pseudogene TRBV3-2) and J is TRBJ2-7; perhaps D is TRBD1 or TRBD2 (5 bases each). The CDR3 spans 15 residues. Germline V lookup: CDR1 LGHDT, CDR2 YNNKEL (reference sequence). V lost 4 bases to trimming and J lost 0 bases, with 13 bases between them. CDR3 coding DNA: TGTGCCAGCAGCCCGAACCGGGACGGCTCCTACGAGCAGTACTTC. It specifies CASSPNRDGSYEQYF.

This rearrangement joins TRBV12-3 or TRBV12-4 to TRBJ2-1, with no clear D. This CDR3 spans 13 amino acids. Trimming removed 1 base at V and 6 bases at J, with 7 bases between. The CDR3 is CASSLGSVNEQFF. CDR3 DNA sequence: TGTGCCAGCAGTTTAGGGTCGGTCAATGAGCAGTTCTTC.

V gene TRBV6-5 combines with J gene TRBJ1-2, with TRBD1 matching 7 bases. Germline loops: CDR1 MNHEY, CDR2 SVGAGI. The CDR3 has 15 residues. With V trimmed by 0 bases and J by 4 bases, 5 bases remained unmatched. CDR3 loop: CASSYSQTGTYGYTF. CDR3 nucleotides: TGTGCCAGCAGTTACTCTCAGACAGGGACCTATGGCTACACCTTC.

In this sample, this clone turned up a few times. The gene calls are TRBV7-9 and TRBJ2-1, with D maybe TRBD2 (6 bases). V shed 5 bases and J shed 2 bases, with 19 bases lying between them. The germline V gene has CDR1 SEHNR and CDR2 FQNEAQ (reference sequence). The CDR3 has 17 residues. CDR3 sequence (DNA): TGTGCCAGCAGCCGCCGGGAGACTCCTGGCCCCTACAATGAGCAGTTCTTC. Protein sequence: CASSRRETPGPYNEQFF.

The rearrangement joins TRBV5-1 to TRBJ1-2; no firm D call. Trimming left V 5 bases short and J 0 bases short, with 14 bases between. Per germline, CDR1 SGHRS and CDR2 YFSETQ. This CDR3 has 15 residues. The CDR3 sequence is CASRLGFSSNYGYTF. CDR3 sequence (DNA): TGCGCCAGCAGGCTGGGTTTCAGTTCTAACTATGGCTACACCTTC.

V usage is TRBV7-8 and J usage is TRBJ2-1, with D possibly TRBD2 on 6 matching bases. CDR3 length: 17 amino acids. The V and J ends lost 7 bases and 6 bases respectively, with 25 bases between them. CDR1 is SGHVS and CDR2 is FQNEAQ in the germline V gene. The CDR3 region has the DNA TGTGCCAGCACCGCGCGGCTGACGGGAGTAAGAGCCAATGAGCAGTTCTTC. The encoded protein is CASTARLTGVRANEQFF.

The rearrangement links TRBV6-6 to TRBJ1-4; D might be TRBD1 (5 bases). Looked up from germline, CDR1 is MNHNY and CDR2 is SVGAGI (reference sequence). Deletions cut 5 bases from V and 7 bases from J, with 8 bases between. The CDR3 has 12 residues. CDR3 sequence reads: CASSTQAEKLFF. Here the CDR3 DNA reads TGTGCCAGCAGTACACAGGCTGAAAAACTGTTTTTT.

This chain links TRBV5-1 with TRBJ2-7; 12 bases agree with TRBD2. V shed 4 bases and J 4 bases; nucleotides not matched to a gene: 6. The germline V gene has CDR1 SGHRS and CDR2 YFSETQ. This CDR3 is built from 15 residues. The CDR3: CASSMTSGSFYEQYF. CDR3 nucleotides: TGCGCCAGCAGCATGACTAGCGGGAGTTTTTACGAGCAGTACTTC.

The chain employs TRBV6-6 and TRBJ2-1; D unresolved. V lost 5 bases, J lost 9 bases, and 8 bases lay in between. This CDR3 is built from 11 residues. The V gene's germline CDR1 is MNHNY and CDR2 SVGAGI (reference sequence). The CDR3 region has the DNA TGTGCCAGCAGTGGGATCGGTGAGCAGTTCTTC. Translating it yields CASSGIGEQFF.

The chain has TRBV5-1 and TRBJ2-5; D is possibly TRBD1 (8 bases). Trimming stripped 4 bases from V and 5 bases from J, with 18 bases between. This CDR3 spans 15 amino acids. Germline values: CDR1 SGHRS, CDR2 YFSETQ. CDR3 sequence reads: CASSLLTGEGETQYF. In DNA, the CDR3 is TGCGCCAGCAGCCTACTGACAGGGGAGGGCGAGACCCAGTACTTC. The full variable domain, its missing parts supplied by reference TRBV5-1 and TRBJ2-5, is KAGVTQTPRYLIKTRGQQVTLSCSPISGHRSVSWYQQTPGQGLQFLFEYFSETQRNKGNFPGRFSGRQFSNSRSEMNVSTLELGDSALYLCASSLLTGEGETQYFGPGTRLLVL.

CDR3 DNA sequence: TGTGCCAGCAGCTTAACAACCTACGAGCAGTACTTC. Its protein is CASSLTTYEQYF. The gene calls are TRBV7-2 and TRBJ2-7; D is ambiguous. The germline V gene has CDR1 SGHTA and CDR2 FQGNSA. The CDR3 length is 12 residues. The V end lost 2 bases, the J end lost 2 bases, and 4 bases lay between the germline ends.

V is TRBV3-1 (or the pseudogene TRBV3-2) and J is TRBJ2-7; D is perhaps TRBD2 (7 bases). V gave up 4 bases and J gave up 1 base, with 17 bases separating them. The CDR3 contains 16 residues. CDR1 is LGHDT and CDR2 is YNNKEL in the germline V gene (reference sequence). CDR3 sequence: CASSLGGVAGSYEQYF. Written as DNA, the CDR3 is TGTGCCAGCAGCCTAGGGGGAGTAGCGGGTTCCTACGAGCAGTACTTC.

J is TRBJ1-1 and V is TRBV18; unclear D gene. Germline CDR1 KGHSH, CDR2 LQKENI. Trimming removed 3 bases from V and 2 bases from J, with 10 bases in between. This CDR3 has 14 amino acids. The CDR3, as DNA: TGTGCCAGCTCACCGGAGCAGTCTAACACTGAAGCTTTCTTT. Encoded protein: CASSPEQSNTEAFF.

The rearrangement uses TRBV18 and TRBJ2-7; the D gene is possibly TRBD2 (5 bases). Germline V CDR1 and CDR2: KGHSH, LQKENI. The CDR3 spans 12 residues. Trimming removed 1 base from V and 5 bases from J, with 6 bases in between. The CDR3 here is CASSPRENEQYF. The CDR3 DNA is TGTGCCAGCTCACCACGGGAGAACGAGCAGTACTTC.

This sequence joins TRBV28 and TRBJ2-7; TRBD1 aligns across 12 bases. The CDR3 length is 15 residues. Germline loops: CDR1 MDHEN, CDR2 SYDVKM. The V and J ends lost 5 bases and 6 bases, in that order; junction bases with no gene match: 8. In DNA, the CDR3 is TGTGCCAGCAGTGGACTCCGGGACAGGGGGCGCGAGCAGTACTTC. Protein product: CASSGLRDRGREQYF. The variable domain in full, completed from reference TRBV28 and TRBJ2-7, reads DVKVTQSSRYLVKRTGEKVFLECVQDMDHENMFWYRQDPGLGLRLIYFSYDVKMKEKGDIPEGYSVSREKKERFSLILESASTNQTSMYLCASSGLRDRGREQYFGPGTRLTVT.

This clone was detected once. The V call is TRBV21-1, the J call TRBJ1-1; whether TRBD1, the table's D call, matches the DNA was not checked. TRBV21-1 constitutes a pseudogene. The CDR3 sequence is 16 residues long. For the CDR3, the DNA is TGTGCCAGCAGCAAAGACTGGGCCCAAGGGGGCACTGAAGCTTTCTTT. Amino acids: CASSKDWAQGGTEAFF.

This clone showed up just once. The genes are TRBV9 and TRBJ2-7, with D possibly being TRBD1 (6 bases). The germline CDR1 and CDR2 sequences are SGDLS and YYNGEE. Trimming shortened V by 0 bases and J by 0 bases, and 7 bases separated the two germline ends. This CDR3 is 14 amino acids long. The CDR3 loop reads CASSVAGASYEQYF. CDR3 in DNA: TGTGCCAGCAGCGTAGCAGGGGCCTCCTACGAGCAGTACTTC. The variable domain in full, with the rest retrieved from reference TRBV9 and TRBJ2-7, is DSGVTQTPKHLITATGQRVTLRCSPRSGDLSVYWYQQSLDQGLQFLIQYYNGEERAKGNILERFSAQQFPDLHSELNLSSLELGDSALYFCASSVAGASYEQYFGPGTRLTVT.

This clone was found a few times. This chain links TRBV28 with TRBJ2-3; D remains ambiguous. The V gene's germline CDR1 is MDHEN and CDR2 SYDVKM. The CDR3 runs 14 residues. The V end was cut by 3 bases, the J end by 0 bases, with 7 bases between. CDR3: CASSFPSSTDTQYF. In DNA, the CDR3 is TGTGCCAGCAGTTTCCCATCTAGCACAGATACGCAGTATTTT. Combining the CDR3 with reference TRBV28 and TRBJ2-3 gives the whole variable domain DVKVTQSSRYLVKRTGEKVFLECVQDMDHENMFWYRQDPGLGLRLIYFSYDVKMKEKGDIPEGYSVSREKKERFSLILESASTNQTSMYLCASSFPSSTDTQYFGPGTRLTVL.

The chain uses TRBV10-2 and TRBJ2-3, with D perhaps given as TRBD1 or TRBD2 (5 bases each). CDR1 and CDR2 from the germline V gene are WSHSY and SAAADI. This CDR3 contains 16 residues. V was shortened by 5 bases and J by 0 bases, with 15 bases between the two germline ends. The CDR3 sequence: CASSRVGDPSTDTQYF. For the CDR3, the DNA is TGCGCCAGCAGTCGGGTGGGGGATCCTAGCACAGATACGCAGTATTTT.

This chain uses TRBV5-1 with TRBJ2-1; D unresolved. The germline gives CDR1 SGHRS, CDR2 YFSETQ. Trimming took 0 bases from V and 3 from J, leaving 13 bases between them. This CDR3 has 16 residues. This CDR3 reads CASSLGLGINYNEQFF. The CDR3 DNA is TGCGCCAGCAGCTTGGGGTTGGGGATTAACTACAATGAGCAGTTCTTC.

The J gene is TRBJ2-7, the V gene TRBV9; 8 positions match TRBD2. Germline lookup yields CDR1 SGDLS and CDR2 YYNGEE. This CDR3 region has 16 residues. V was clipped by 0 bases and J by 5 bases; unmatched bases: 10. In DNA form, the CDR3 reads TGTGCCAGCAGCGTAGAGGTAATAGCGGGATTCGACGAGCAGTACTTC. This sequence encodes CASSVEVIAGFDEQYF.

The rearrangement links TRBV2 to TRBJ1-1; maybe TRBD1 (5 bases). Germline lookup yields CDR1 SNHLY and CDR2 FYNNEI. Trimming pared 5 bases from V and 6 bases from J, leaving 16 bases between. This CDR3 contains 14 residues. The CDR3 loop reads CASSRQPRSAEAFF. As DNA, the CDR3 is TGTGCCAGCAGTAGACAGCCACGGAGCGCTGAAGCTTTCTTT.

CDR3 residues: CASTGWMGNQPQHF. Here the CDR3 DNA reads TGTGCCAGCACCGGGTGGATGGGCAATCAGCCCCAGCATTTT. V gene TRBV5-8 combines with J gene TRBJ1-5, with D unresolved. V was cut by 6 bases and J by 2 bases, with 12 bases left in between. CDR1 is SGHTS and CDR2 is YDEGEE in the germline V gene. This CDR3 is 14 amino acids long.